This is a list of T cell receptor beta chains from one sample in a study of blood T cell repertoires in COVID-19. Libraries were prepared by immunoSEQ multiplex PCR; TCRdb keeps only in-frame clonotypes and omits some of them. Counted here are about 65,000 clones, more than 75% occurring once; the ten biggest clones make up 0.95% to 1.5%. Sequencing was done on a sample of peripheral blood. The receptors were gathered from a man between 60 and 75 years old with acute or convalescent COVID-19. CDR3s include the opening cysteine and the closing phenylalanine or tryptophan. The D gene is left open where the match is weak. The size entry is marked missing in some rows and otherwise reads once, few, many or a size class.

V gene	J gene	clone size	D gene	CDR3 protein	CDR3 DNA
TRBV2	TRBJ1-3	.	TRBD1	CASGGGQGISGNTIYF	TGTGCCAGCGGAGGGGGACAGGGGATCTCTGGAAACACCATATATTTT
TRBV27	TRBJ2-3	.	TRBD2	CASSPGGREVADTQYF	TGTGCCAGCAGCCCGGGAGGGAGAGAGGTTGCAGATACGCAGTATTTT
TRBV5-5	TRBJ2-2	.	.	CASSLWQANTGELFF	TGTGCCAGCAGCTTGTGGCAAGCGAACACCGGGGAGCTGTTTTTT
TRBV18	TRBJ1-1	.	.	CATVPAGNTEAFF	TGTGCCACCGTTCCGGCAGGGAACACTGAAGCTTTCTTT
TRBV6-6	TRBJ1-1	.	.	CASKRGDYTEAFF	TGTGCCAGCAAGCGCGGGGATTACACTGAAGCTTTCTTT
TRBV6-8	TRBJ1-6	once	TRBD1	CASSSRGTGGSYNSPLHF	TGTGCCAGCAGTTCCAGGGGGACAGGGGGCTCCTATAATTCACCCCTCCACTTT
TRBV18	TRBJ1-3	.	.	CASSPPTGNTIYF	TGTGCCAGCTCACCACCGACAGGAAACACCATATATTTT
TRBV9	TRBJ1-1	.	TRBD1	CASSWTGVSTEAFF	TGTGCCAGCAGCTGGACAGGGGTAAGCACTGAAGCTTTCTTT
TRBV2	TRBJ1-5	.	TRBD1	CASSFQGGGNQPQHF	TGTGCCAGCAGTTTTCAGGGGGGCGGCAATCAGCCCCAGCATTTT
TRBV7-8	TRBJ1-2	once	.	CASSSAGEEGGYTF	TGTGCCAGCAGCTCTGCCGGGGAAGAAGGTGGCTACACCTTC
TRBV19	TRBJ1-5	.	.	CASSSAGLRGGDQPQHF	TGTGCCAGTAGTTCAGCCGGGCTTCGGGGAGGCGATCAGCCCCAGCATTTT
TRBV19	TRBJ1-1	.	TRBD1	CASSTDRVNTEAFF	TGTGCCAGTAGTACTGACAGGGTGAACACTGAAGCTTTCTTT
TRBV18	TRBJ2-2	.	.	CASSRETTGSGTGELFF	TGTGCCAGCTCACGAGAGACCACAGGGTCGGGCACCGGGGAGCTGTTTTTT
TRBV13	TRBJ2-3	.	TRBD2	CASSSREVQTDTQYF	TGTGCCAGCAGCTCGCGGGAGGTCCAGACAGATACGCAGTATTTT
TRBV9	TRBJ1-1	.	.	CASSVVAGATEAFF	TGTGCCAGCAGCGTAGTGGCAGGGGCCACTGAAGCTTTCTTT
TRBV6-1	TRBJ1-2	once	TRBD1	CASSDDRVISYGYTF	TGTGCCAGCAGTGATGACAGGGTAATTAGCTATGGCTACACCTTC
TRBV7-9	TRBJ2-5	.	.	CASSLGHDGGTQYF	TGTGCCAGCAGCTTAGGACATGACGGAGGGACCCAGTACTTC
TRBV7-9	TRBJ1-1	.	TRBD1	CASSPWTGRTEAFF	TGTGCCAGCAGCCCCTGGACAGGGAGGACTGAAGCTTTCTTT
TRBV6-2/TRBV6-3	TRBJ1-5	.	.	CASSYTVGTGKTHSNQPQHF	TGTGCCAGCAGTTACACAGTGGGTACAGGGAAAACTCACAGCAATCAGCCCCAGCATTTT
TRBV5-5	TRBJ1-6	few	.	CASSDTRGGLNNSPLHF	TGTGCCAGCAGCGACACTAGGGGGGGACTCAATAATTCACCCCTCCACTTT
TRBV2	TRBJ2-3	once	.	CASSEEGGGTDTQYF	TGTGCCAGCAGTGAAGAGGGGGGGGGCACAGATACGCAGTATTTT
TRBV10-3	TRBJ1-2	.	TRBD1	CASRGRAGYGYTF	TGTGCCTCCAGGGGGCGGGCGGGATATGGCTACACCTTC
TRBV5-1	TRBJ1-2	.	TRBD1	CASSLGGTGYGYTF	TGCGCCAGCAGCTTGGGTGGGACAGGCTATGGCTACACCTTC
TRBV12-3/TRBV12-4	TRBJ1-1	.	.	CASSWAGGTEAFF	TGTGCCAGCAGTTGGGCGGGAGGCACTGAAGCTTTCTTT
TRBV4-1	TRBJ1-1	.	TRBD1	CASSTGTGYAEAFF	TGCGCCAGCAGTACCGGGACAGGGTACGCTGAAGCTTTCTTT
TRBV19	TRBJ1-1	.	TRBD1	CASRAGTGRFTEAFF	TGTGCCAGTAGGGCCGGGACAGGGCGTTTCACTGAAGCTTTCTTT
TRBV23-1	TRBJ2-7	.	.	CASLRGFAYEQYF	TGCGCCAGCCTAAGGGGTTTTGCCTACGAGCAGTACTTC
TRBV27	TRBJ2-7	.	.	CASSYYSGQGSYEQYF	TGTGCCAGCAGTTACTATTCGGGGCAGGGGTCCTACGAGCAGTACTTC
TRBV6-5	TRBJ1-2	.	.	CASSYTPTYGYTF	TGTGCCAGCAGTTACACCCCTACCTATGGCTACACCTTC
TRBV18	TRBJ2-7	once	TRBD2	CASSNSGGLDYEQYF	TGTGCCAGCTCAAATAGCGGGGGGCTTGACTACGAGCAGTACTTC
TRBV3-1/TRBV3-2	TRBJ1-2	few	.	CASSRQLTHNYGYTF	TGTGCCAGCAGCCGACAGCTCACCCATAACTATGGCTACACCTTC
TRBV28	TRBJ1-6	.	TRBD1	CASSTPGQGGPLHF	TGTGCCAGCAGTACCCCGGGACAGGGAGGACCCCTCCACTTT
TRBV11-1	TRBJ1-2	.	TRBD1	CASSSKTGHYGYTF	TGTGCCAGCAGCTCTAAGACAGGGCACTATGGCTACACCTTC
TRBV3-1/TRBV3-2	TRBJ1-5	.	.	CASSQGPGQGQPQHF	TGTGCCAGCAGCCAAGGTCCAGGGCAAGGCCAGCCCCAGCATTTT
TRBV3-1/TRBV3-2	TRBJ1-4	.	.	CASRSRGGEGEKLFF	TGTGCCAGCCGCTCCCGAGGGGGGGAGGGTGAAAAACTGTTTTTT
TRBV9	TRBJ1-1	.	.	CASSVGQLNTEAFF	TGTGCCAGCAGCGTAGGACAGCTGAACACTGAAGCTTTCTTT
TRBV2	TRBJ1-1	.	.	CASRESLKAFF	TGTGCCAGCAGGGAGTCCTTAAAAGCTTTCTTT
TRBV6-5	TRBJ2-5	.	.	CASGLKETQYF	TGTGCCAGCGGTTTAAAAGAGACCCAGTACTTC
TRBV27	TRBJ2-5	.	.	CASKQGPGSETQYF	TGTGCCAGCAAACAGGGCCCAGGATCAGAGACCCAGTACTTC
TRBV14	TRBJ1-6	.	.	CASSQETGNSPLHF	TGTGCCAGCAGCCAAGAGACTGGGAATTCACCCCTCCACTTT
TRBV5-1	TRBJ2-1	once	.	CASSLGPAAYNEQFF	TGCGCCAGCAGCTTGGGACCGGCGGCATACAATGAGCAGTTCTTC